The next 12 T cell receptor beta chains were all read from a single sample in a study of sequential checkpoint blockade in melanoma. As for treatment: randomized to nivolumab then ipilimumab (arm A) or the reverse (arm B). Using immunoSEQ multiplex PCR, the repertoire was profiled, and TCRdb retains in-frame clones only, with some absent. The data contain about 18,000 clones, roughly 28% of them singletons. The specimen was tumor tissue (inferred from file names), collected from a patient given nivolumab and ipilimumab in sequence. The receptor set was obtained from a human donor with melanoma.

The table lists this clone with many counts. V gene TRBV11-3 combines with J gene TRBJ1-2; D is uncertain. V was shortened by 2 bases and J by 8 bases, with 15 bases between the two germline ends. Germline V CDR1 and CDR2: SGHNT, YENEEA. This CDR3 comprises 14 residues. The CDR3 sequence is CASSLRESPLGYTF. The CDR3 DNA reads TGTGCCAGCAGCTTAAGGGAGAGCCCATTGGGCTACACCTTC.

This rearrangement joins TRBV5-1 to TRBJ2-3, with unresolved D. Between the trimmed V and J ends, which lost 1 base and 0 bases, there was a span of 6 bases. Germline CDR1 SGHRS, CDR2 YFSETQ. The CDR3 runs to 14 residues. The CDR3 sequence: CASSLQVSTDTQYF. As DNA, the CDR3 is TGCGCCAGCAGCTTGCAAGTTAGCACAGATACGCAGTATTTT.

The J gene is TRBJ2-7, the V gene TRBV28; a weak D match, TRBD2 (7 bases). CDR1 and CDR2 from the germline V gene are MDHEN and SYDVKM. Trimming pared 6 bases from V and 2 bases from J, leaving 17 bases between. The CDR3 loop spans 15 amino acids. The CDR3 DNA follows: TGTGCCAGCAGGCATGCAGGGGCGGGGGCCTACGAGCAGTACTTC. This sequence encodes CASRHAGAGAYEQYF.

The gene calls are TRBV7-6 and TRBJ2-7; D perhaps matches TRBD1 (6 bases). The CDR3 has 14 residues. Trimming left V 4 bases short and J 6 bases short, with 16 bases between. Germline lookup yields CDR1 SGHVS and CDR2 FNYEAQ. In nucleotides, the CDR3 is TGTGCCAGCAGCTGGGGAACAGGGCTCACCGAGCAGTACTTC. It translates to CASSWGTGLTEQYF. Drawing the rest from reference TRBV7-6 and TRBJ2-7, the complete variable domain is GAGVSQSPRYKVTKRGQDVALRCDPISGHVSLYWYRQALGQGPEFLTYFNYEAQQDKSGLPNDRFSAERPEGSISTLTIQRTEQRDSAMYRCASSWGTGLTEQYFGPGTRLTVT.

The chain uses TRBV10-2 and TRBJ1-2, with D maybe TRBD1 (5 bases). This CDR3 is 16 amino acids long. Germline V gives CDR1 WSHSY, CDR2 SAAADI. V was pared by 0 bases and J by 3 bases, with 14 bases between. The CDR3 loop reads CASSESEQAVDYGYTF. As DNA, the CDR3 is TGCGCCAGCAGTGAGTCTGAACAGGCGGTCGACTATGGCTACACCTTC.

The chain uses TRBV9 and TRBJ2-3; 11 bases match TRBD2. Trimming removed 2 bases from V and 2 bases from J; junction bases left unmatched: 10. Germline CDR1 is SGDLS and CDR2 is YYNGEE. This CDR3 region has 18 residues. CDR3 sequence reads: CASSVQLAGGGLTDTQYF. CDR3 coding DNA: TGTGCCAGCAGCGTCCAGCTAGCGGGAGGAGGTCTCACAGATACGCAGTATTTT.

This clone was detected many times. This sequence joins TRBV11-3 and TRBJ2-5; D gene uncertain. Trimming took off 1 base at V and 5 bases at J, with 14 bases between the two ends. The CDR3 length is 15 residues. Germline assignment: CDR1 SGHNT and CDR2 YENEEA. The CDR3 reads CASSLVGGVGETQYF. The DNA for the CDR3 is TGTGCCAGCAGCTTAGTGGGTGGGGTCGGCGAGACCCAGTACTTC.

The CDR3 is CASSFEGRINEKLFF. For the CDR3, the DNA is TGCGCCAGCAGCTTTGAGGGACGGATTAATGAAAAACTGTTTTTT. The chain combines TRBV5-1 with TRBJ1-4, with D possibly TRBD1 on 5 matching bases. Germline CDR1 reads SGHRS; CDR2 reads YFSETQ. This CDR3 spans 15 amino acids. The V and J ends lost 2 bases and 4 bases respectively, with 12 bases between them.

This clone showed up just a few times. This chain connects TRBV15 to TRBJ2-1; a weak D match, TRBD1 (7 bases). Trimming removed 1 base from V and 3 bases from J, with 13 bases in between. The CDR3 has 16 residues. Germline V lookup: CDR1 LNHNV, CDR2 YYDKDF (reference sequence). As DNA, the CDR3 is TGTGCCACCAGCAGAGCAGGGGGAGGAGACTACAATGAGCAGTTCTTC. It codes for CATSRAGGGDYNEQFF.

This clone was seen a handful of times. The rearrangement links TRBV30 to TRBJ2-2, with 7 bases identical to TRBD1. V trimming: 0 bases; J trimming: 7 bases; junction bases outside the gene matches: 5. The CDR3 has 14 amino acids. Germline CDR1 GTSNPN, CDR2 SVGIG (reference sequence). The CDR3, as DNA: TGTGCCTGGAGTGTAAGAACAGGGGACGGGGAGCTGTTTTTT. Translated: CAWSVRTGDGELFF.

V is TRBV19 and J is TRBJ1-3; D remains ambiguous. Germline CDR1 is LNHDA and CDR2 is SQIVND (reference sequence). The ends were cut back, 3 bases at V and 0 bases at J, with 9 bases in the middle. CDR3 size: 15 residues. In DNA form, the CDR3 reads TGTGCCAGTAGTATCGACGGCTACTCTGGAAACACCATATATTTT. The encoded protein is CASSIDGYSGNTIYF.

The V gene is TRBV6-8, the J gene TRBJ1-2, with 7 positions matching TRBD1. The CDR3 covers 15 residues. Germline V gives CDR1 MNHGY, CDR2 SAAAGT. V lost 8 bases to trimming and J lost 4 bases; unmatched junction nucleotides: 13. In DNA form, the CDR3 reads TGTGCCAGCCAAGGGGAACGACAGGGCGCCTATGGCTACACCTTC. Its protein is CASQGERQGAYGYTF.